This T cell receptor beta chain derives from a study of CD8+CD57+ T cells in acquired aplastic anemia. The study's findings and limits: For CD8+ Simpson's diversity, patients and controls showed no significant difference. Roughly 30 sequences, all CD8+ CDR3, were shared between patients and controls.

It was patients with CD8+CD57+ cell expansion by flow cytometry who were chosen for sequencing. V was cut by 3 bases and J by 6 bases, with 15 bases left in between. Germline values: CDR1 SGHTS, CDR2 YDEGEE. This CDR3 is 14 amino acids long. Using genomic DNA as the template, TCR beta VDJ and CDR3 profiling was carried out. TCRdb itself ran the reads through MiXCR, one entry per CDR3 protein. The sample lists 180,000 or so distinct CDR3 sequences; about half were seen once. In its sample, this clonotype was seen many times. Its target is not known. The sequence came from a human donor with aplastic anemia. The chain combines TRBV5-8 with TRBJ1-1, with D possibly matching TRBD1 (6 bases). Sequenced: sorted CD4+, CD8+, or CD8+CD57+ T cells (not recorded which) from PBMCs. The CDR3 reads CASSSGQPSAEAFF. In DNA, the CDR3 is TGTGCCAGCAGCTCAGGACAGCCCTCCGCTGAAGCTTTCTTT.